Each of the 15 T cell receptor beta chains below was sequenced from the same sample in a study of lymphopenia after photon versus proton radiotherapy. Assay used: immunoSEQ multiplex PCR; TCRdb lists only in-frame clones, some missing. Of about 14,000 clones listed, about four fifths are singletons. Here the sequenced sample was peripheral blood, taken from a patient treated with photon-based radiotherapy. These receptor sequences come from a man aged 45-65 years with gastric cancer.

The chain recombines TRBV5-5 with TRBJ2-2; possibly TRBD1 or TRBD2 for D (5 bases each). Germline assignment: CDR1 SGHKS and CDR2 YYEKEE (reference sequence). The CDR3 length is 15 residues. The V gene lost 4 bases and the J gene lost 2 bases, with 12 bases spanning the gap. In DNA form, the CDR3 reads TGTGCCAGCAGCCTCGTGGGGACCAACACCGGGGAGCTGTTTTTT. This sequence encodes CASSLVGTNTGELFF.

This sequence joins TRBV19 and TRBJ2-2; 9 bases agree with TRBD1. CDR1 is LNHDA and CDR2 is SQIVND in the germline V gene (reference sequence). V was pared by 5 bases and J by 0 bases, with 10 bases of the junction left unmatched. This CDR3 spans 18 amino acids. CDR3 DNA: TGTGCCAGTAGTTCCCGCTTCGGACAGGGGTCGAACACCGGGGAGCTGTTTTTT. Protein: CASSSRFGQGSNTGELFF.

The V and J genes are TRBV5-1 and TRBJ2-3; possibly TRBD2 for D (7 bases). The CDR3 is 15 residues long. From germline, CDR1 is SGHRS and CDR2 YFSETQ. The V end was cut by 0 bases, the J end by 5 bases, with 13 bases between. The CDR3 protein is CASSLDRVAGDTQYF. The CDR3 DNA follows: TGCGCCAGCAGCTTGGACAGGGTAGCGGGAGATACGCAGTATTTT.

The V call is TRBV7-2, the J call TRBJ1-1; D gene uncertain. The CDR3 loop spans 14 amino acids. Germline lookup yields CDR1 SGHTA and CDR2 FQGNSA. V lost 3 bases and J lost 0, with 8 bases in between. The CDR3 here is CASSLRSVNTEAFF. The CDR3 nucleotides are TGTGCCAGCAGCTTGAGGAGTGTGAACACTGAAGCTTTCTTT.

This clone appeared a single time. CDR3 sequence: CASSDEGQGGYNEQFF. As DNA, the CDR3 is TGTGCCAGCAGTGATGAAGGACAGGGGGGCTACAATGAGCAGTTCTTC. V gene TRBV25-1 combines with J gene TRBJ2-1, with TRBD1 identical over 10 bases. Germline CDR1 reads MGHDK; CDR2 reads SYGVNS. There are 16 residues in the CDR3. With 3 bases clipped from V and 3 bases from J, the junction kept 5 bases outside the gene matches.

This clone showed up just once. The chain uses TRBV29-1 and TRBJ1-2; a weak D match, TRBD1 (6 bases). This CDR3 has 11 residues. The ends were cut back, 4 bases at V and 7 bases at J, with 10 bases in the middle. CDR1 and CDR2 (germline): SQVTM, ANQGSEA. CDR3 sequence reads: CSVAAGVGYTF. The CDR3, as DNA: TGCAGCGTTGCGGCAGGGGTTGGCTACACCTTC.

The V call is TRBV6-1, the J call TRBJ2-7; 8 bases align to TRBD1. The trim removed 4 bases at V and 1 base at J, leaving 9 bases unmatched. The V gene's germline CDR1 is MNHNS and CDR2 SASEGT. This CDR3 comprises 16 residues. CDR3 sequence reads: CASSGHYDRGSYEQYF. As DNA, the CDR3 is TGTGCCAGCAGTGGGCACTATGACAGGGGATCCTACGAGCAGTACTTC.

The chain uses TRBV6-1 and TRBJ2-7; no firm D call. Germline CDR1 is MNHNS and CDR2 is SASEGT. The V gene lost 1 base and the J gene lost 3 bases, with 10 bases spanning the gap. This CDR3 spans 14 amino acids. CDR3 residues: CASSEEGTNYEQYF. The CDR3 DNA is TGTGCCAGCAGTGAAGAGGGTACAAACTACGAGCAGTACTTC.

This clone has just one count. The gene calls are TRBV11-2 and TRBJ2-1, with 7 bases matching TRBD1. CDR1 is SGHAT, CDR2 FQNNGV, per germline. V shed 4 bases and J 0 bases; nucleotides not matched to a gene: 6. The CDR3 is 16 residues long. CDR3 nucleotide sequence: TGTGCCAGCAGCTCGGGACAGAGAAGCTCCTACAATGAGCAGTTCTTC. Protein: CASSSGQRSSYNEQFF.

The gene calls are TRBV18 and TRBJ2-7, with D perhaps being TRBD1 or TRBD2 (5 bases each). Germline loops: CDR1 KGHSH, CDR2 LQKENI. V was trimmed by 2 bases and J by 0 bases, leaving 8 bases between them. This CDR3 has 14 amino acids. As DNA, the CDR3 is TGTGCCAGCTCACCATTTGGGGGCTCCTACGAGCAGTACTTC. Amino acids: CASSPFGGSYEQYF.

J is TRBJ2-5 and V is TRBV5-4, with 14 bases aligning to TRBD2. V was pared by 0 bases and J by 3 bases, with 1 base of the junction left unmatched. Germline CDR1 reads SGHNT; CDR2 reads YYREEE (reference sequence). The CDR3 has 16 amino acids. CDR3 sequence: CASSLGTSGGKETQYF. In DNA form, the CDR3 reads TGTGCCAGCAGCTTGGGGACTAGCGGGGGGAAAGAGACCCAGTACTTC.

The chain carries TRBV7-7 and TRBJ2-3, with 7 bases matching TRBD2. V shed 5 bases and J 0 bases; nucleotides not matched to a gene: 14. The germline gives CDR1 SSHAT, CDR2 FNYEAQ (reference sequence). This CDR3 comprises 18 residues. The CDR3 bases are TGTGCCAGCAGCCCTACAGCGGGGAGCTATTCTAGCACAGATACGCAGTATTTT. It is translated as CASSPTAGSYSSTDTQYF.

This chain uses TRBV19 with TRBJ1-2; 8 bases are shared with TRBD1. The CDR3 contains 15 residues. V trimming: 5 bases; J trimming: 4 bases; junction bases outside the gene matches: 9. CDR1 and CDR2 from the germline V gene are LNHDA and SQIVND (reference sequence). The CDR3: CASSPTGAVSYGYTF. Here the CDR3 DNA reads TGTGCCAGTAGTCCGACAGGGGCAGTTAGCTATGGCTACACCTTC.

The V call is TRBV7-2, the J call TRBJ2-2; 11 nucleotides match TRBD2. The CDR3 length is 19 residues. Germline V gene lookup returns CDR1 SGHTA and CDR2 FQGNSA. J was trimmed by 2 bases and V by 5 bases; bases with no gene match: 13. The CDR3 sequence: CASSKRVLAGALNTGELFF. The CDR3 nucleotides read TGTGCCAGCAGCAAAAGGGTACTAGCGGGGGCCCTTAACACCGGGGAGCTGTTTTTT. The variable domain in full, completed from reference TRBV7-2 and TRBJ2-2, reads GAGVSQSPSNKVTEKGKDVELRCDPISGHTALYWYRQSLGQGLEFLIYFQGNSAPDKSGLPSDRFSAERTGGSVSTLTIQRTQQEDSAVYLCASSKRVLAGALNTGELFFGEGSRLTVL.

This clone was recorded a few times. This specimen includes other DNA sequences encoding the same CDR3. This chain links TRBV2 with TRBJ2-3; TRBD2 agrees at 7 bases. Trimming at V came to 4 bases and at J to 0 bases, leaving 4 bases not matched to a gene. Germline V lookup: CDR1 SNHLY, CDR2 FYNNEI. This CDR3 contains 15 residues. The CDR3 loop is CASSGGGPSTDTQYF. Here the CDR3 DNA reads TGTGCCAGCAGTGGGGGGGGACCCAGCACAGATACGCAGTATTTT. Supplemented by reference TRBV2 and TRBJ2-3, the full variable domain reads EPEVTQTPSHQVTQMGQEVILRCVPISNHLYFYWYRQILGQKVEFLVSFYNNEISEKSEIFDDQFSVERPDGSNFTLKIRSTKLEDSAMYFCASSGGGPSTDTQYFGPGTRLTVL.